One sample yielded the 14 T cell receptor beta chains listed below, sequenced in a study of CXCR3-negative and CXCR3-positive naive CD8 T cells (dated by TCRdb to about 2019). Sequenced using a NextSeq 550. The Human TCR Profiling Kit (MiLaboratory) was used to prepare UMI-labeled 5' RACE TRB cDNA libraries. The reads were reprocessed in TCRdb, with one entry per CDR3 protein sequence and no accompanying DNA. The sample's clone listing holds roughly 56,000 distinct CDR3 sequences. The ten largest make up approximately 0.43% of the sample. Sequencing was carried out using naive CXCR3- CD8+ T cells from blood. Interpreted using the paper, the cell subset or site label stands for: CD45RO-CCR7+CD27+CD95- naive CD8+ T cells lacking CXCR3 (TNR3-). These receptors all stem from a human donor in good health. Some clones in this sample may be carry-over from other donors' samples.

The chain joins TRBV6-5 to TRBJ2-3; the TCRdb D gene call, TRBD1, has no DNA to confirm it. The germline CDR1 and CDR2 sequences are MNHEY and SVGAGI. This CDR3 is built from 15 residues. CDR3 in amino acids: CASSYTGGATDTQYF.

The CDR3 sequence: CASSASLAGGPSYEQYF. This chain uses TRBV7-9 with TRBJ2-7; the TRBD2 assignment by TCRdb is unverifiable without DNA. Germline V gene lookup returns CDR1 SEHNR and CDR2 FQNEAQ (reference sequence). This CDR3 is 17 amino acids long.

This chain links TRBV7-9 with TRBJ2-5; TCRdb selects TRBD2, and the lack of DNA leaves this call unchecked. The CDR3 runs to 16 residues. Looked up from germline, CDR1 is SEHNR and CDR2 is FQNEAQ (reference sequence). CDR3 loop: CASSLSPGLTQETQYF.

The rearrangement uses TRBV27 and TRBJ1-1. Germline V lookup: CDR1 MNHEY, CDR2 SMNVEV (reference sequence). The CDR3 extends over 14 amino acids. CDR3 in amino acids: CASRAALRDTEAFF.

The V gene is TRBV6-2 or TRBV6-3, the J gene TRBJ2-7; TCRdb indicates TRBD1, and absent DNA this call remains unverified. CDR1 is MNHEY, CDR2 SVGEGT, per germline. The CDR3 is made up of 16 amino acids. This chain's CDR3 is CASRTPRAGATYEQYF.

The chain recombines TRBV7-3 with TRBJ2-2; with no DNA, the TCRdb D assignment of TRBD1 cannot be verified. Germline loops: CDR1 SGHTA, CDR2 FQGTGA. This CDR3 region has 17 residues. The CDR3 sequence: CASSYPNDSGFSGELFF.

The CDR3 protein is CASSGGGYEQYF. The chain employs TRBV10-2 and TRBJ2-7; TCRdb outputs TRBD1, but without DNA this stays unchecked. The CDR3 is 12 amino acids. Germline loops: CDR1 WSHSY, CDR2 SAAADI.

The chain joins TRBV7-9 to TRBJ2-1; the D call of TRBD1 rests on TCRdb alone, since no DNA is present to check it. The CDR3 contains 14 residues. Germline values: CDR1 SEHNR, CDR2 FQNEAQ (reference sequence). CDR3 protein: CASSPDRAYNEQFF.

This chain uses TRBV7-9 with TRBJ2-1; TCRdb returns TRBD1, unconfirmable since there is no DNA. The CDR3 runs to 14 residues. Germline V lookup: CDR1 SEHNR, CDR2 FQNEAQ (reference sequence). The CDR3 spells CASSPETGSNEQFF.

The chain's CDR3 is CSVEADAGANVLTF. The rearrangement links TRBV29-1 to TRBJ2-6. Germline-derived CDR1 and CDR2 are SQVTM and ANQGSEA. The CDR3 totals 14 residues.

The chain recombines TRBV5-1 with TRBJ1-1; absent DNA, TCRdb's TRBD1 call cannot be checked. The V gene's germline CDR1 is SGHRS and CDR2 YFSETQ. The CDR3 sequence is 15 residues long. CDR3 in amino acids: CASSSGGPYATEAFF.

CDR3 in amino acids: CASSYLTWTADHGYTF. V is TRBV6-2 or TRBV6-3 and J is TRBJ1-2; as DNA is missing, the TRBD1 call by TCRdb cannot be tested. Germline CDR1 is MNHEY and CDR2 is SVGEGT. The CDR3 length is 16 residues.

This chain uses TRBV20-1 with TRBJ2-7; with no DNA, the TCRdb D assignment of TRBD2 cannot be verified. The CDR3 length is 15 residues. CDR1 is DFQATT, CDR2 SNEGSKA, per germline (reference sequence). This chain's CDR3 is CSARAQTSGGYEQYF.

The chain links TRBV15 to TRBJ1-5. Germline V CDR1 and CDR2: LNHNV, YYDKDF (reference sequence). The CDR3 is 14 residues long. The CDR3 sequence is CATSTTYSNQPQHF.